The 24 T cell receptor beta chains below come from one sample, sequenced in a study of T cell responses to AZD1222 COVID-19 vaccine. This table comes from immunoSEQ multiplex PCR, and its TCRdb copy is limited to in-frame clones, with some not included. The sample shows more than 120,000 clones, about 92% of them seen only once. This sample comprised peripheral blood, obtained on day 0 of AZD1222 vaccination. All receptors come from an adult in good health.

This clone was found once. V gene TRBV7-2 combines with J gene TRBJ1-6; D call uncertain. The CDR3 contains 19 residues. The germline V gene has CDR1 SGHTA and CDR2 FQGNSA. Trimming stripped 1 base from V and 9 bases from J, with 25 bases between. The CDR3 reads CASSLGTGTARQKTSPLHF. CDR3 sequence (DNA): TGTGCCAGCAGCTTAGGAACGGGAACCGCGAGACAAAAAACTTCACCCCTCCACTTT.

This clone has more than one count but fewer than ten. V and J are TRBV24-1 and TRBJ1-1; unclear D gene. CDR3 length: 15 amino acids. Per the germline V gene, CDR1 is KGHDR and CDR2 is SFDVKD. The germline V and J ends were trimmed by 0 bases and 1 base, with 8 bases remaining between them. The CDR3 loop reads CATSDLRESNTEAFF. CDR3 nucleotides: TGTGCCACCAGTGATTTGCGTGAATCGAACACTGAAGCTTTCTTT.

V gene TRBV6-5 combines with J gene TRBJ1-2, with D perhaps matching TRBD1 (6 bases). V lost 8 bases and J lost 2, with 12 bases in between. Germline CDR1 MNHEY, CDR2 SVGAGI. CDR3 length: 13 amino acids. The CDR3 reads CASASGTNYGYTF. Here the CDR3 DNA reads TGTGCCAGCGCCTCCGGGACAAACTATGGCTACACCTTC.

This clone was seen a handful of times. The chain couples TRBV6-2 or TRBV6-3 to TRBJ2-7; no clear D. CDR1 MNHEY and CDR2 SVGEGT come from the germline V gene. V lost 4 bases, J lost 4 bases, and 8 bases lay in between. The CDR3 contains 12 residues. CDR3 sequence: CASSFLTYEQYF. CDR3 nucleotides: TGTGCCAGCAGTTTTCTCACTTACGAGCAGTACTTC.

V gene TRBV4-1 combines with J gene TRBJ2-7, with 9 bases matching TRBD1. Germline V CDR1 and CDR2: MGHRA, YSYEKL. This CDR3 has 15 amino acids. The trim removed 0 bases at V and 4 bases at J, leaving 4 bases unmatched. Written as DNA, the CDR3 is TGCGCCAGCAGCCAAGAAGGGACAGGGCGGTACGAGCAGTACTTC. Its protein is CASSQEGTGRYEQYF.

With respect to this clone: The junction and the germline gene differ at one end; a read error may be behind it. The rearrangement joins TRBV19 to TRBJ1-1; D gene ambiguous. This CDR3 is 13 amino acids long. CDR1 is LNHDA and CDR2 is SQIVND in the germline V gene (reference sequence). This chain's CDR3 is CGSSRMGNTEAFF. CDR3 nucleotide sequence: TGCGGAAGTAGTAGGATGGGGAACACTGAAGCTTTCTTT. Combining the CDR3 with reference TRBV19 and TRBJ1-1 gives the whole variable domain DGGITQSPKYLFRKEGQNVTLSCEQNLNHDAMYWYRQDPGQGLRLIYYSQIVNDFQKGDIAEGYSVSREKKESFPLTVTSAQKNPTAFYLCGSSRMGNTEAFFGQGTRLTVV.

This rearrangement joins TRBV7-3 to TRBJ2-1, with a possible D match to TRBD2 (6 bases). The germline V gene has CDR1 SGHTA and CDR2 FQGTGA. The CDR3 totals 17 residues. Trimming stripped 5 bases from V and 4 bases from J, with 21 bases between. CDR3 bases: TGTGCCAGCAGCCCGGCTGGCGGGACTGGGGCTTACAATGAGCAGTTCTTC. It specifies CASSPAGGTGAYNEQFF.

This chain connects TRBV19 to TRBJ2-7; perhaps D is TRBD1 or TRBD2 (5 bases each). Germline loops: CDR1 LNHDA, CDR2 SQIVND (reference sequence). The CDR3 runs 12 residues. Trimming took 10 bases from V and 3 from J, leaving 13 bases between them. The CDR3 nucleotides are TGTGCCACCCGGGCAGGGAGCTACGAGCAGTACTTC. Translating it yields CATRAGSYEQYF.

The chain uses TRBV18 and TRBJ1-2; TRBD1 agrees at 7 bases. The CDR3 spans 15 residues. J lost 4 bases, V lost 1 base, and 6 bases had no gene match. CDR1 and CDR2 (germline): KGHSH, LQKENI. CDR3 sequence: CASSPRGQKVYGYTF. For the CDR3, the DNA is TGTGCCAGCTCACCACGGGGACAGAAGGTCTATGGCTACACCTTC. Drawing the rest from reference TRBV18 and TRBJ1-2, the complete variable domain is NAGVMQNPRHLVRRRGQEARLRCSPMKGHSHVYWYRQLPEEGLKFMVYLQKENIIDESGMPKERFSAEFPKEGPSILRIQQVVRGDSAAYFCASSPRGQKVYGYTFGSGTRLTVV.

This clone has only one observation. The DNA of the CDR3 is TGTGCCAGCAGCTACACCCCTAACACTGAAGCTTTCTTT. Translated, it gives CASSYTPNTEAFF. This chain links TRBV14 with TRBJ1-1; D unclear. Germline CDR1 is SGHDN and CDR2 is FVKESK. V lost 5 bases and J 2 bases, leaving 9 bases between the germline ends. The CDR3 sequence is 13 residues long.

This rearrangement joins TRBV5-1 to TRBJ1-2, with no clear D. Germline V CDR1 and CDR2: SGHRS, YFSETQ. CDR3 length: 14 amino acids. Trimming took 3 bases from V and 5 from J, leaving 14 bases between them. The chain's CDR3 is CASSSGEGFYGYTF. In DNA form, the CDR3 reads TGCGCCAGCAGCTCCGGCGAGGGTTTTTATGGCTACACCTTC.

This chain joins TRBV6-2 or TRBV6-3 and TRBJ1-4, with D perhaps matching TRBD1 (6 bases). Between the trimmed V and J ends, which lost 6 bases and 5 bases, there was a span of 16 bases. The CDR3 has 15 amino acids. Germline CDR1 reads MNHEY; CDR2 reads SVGEGT. The CDR3 is CASSFTQGQNEKLFF. The CDR3 nucleotides read TGTGCCAGCAGCTTCACCCAGGGACAAAATGAAAAACTGTTTTTT.

The CDR3 here is CATALDLSGANVLTF. The DNA for the CDR3 is TGTGCCACCGCACTGGACCTCTCTGGGGCCAACGTCCTGACTTTC. This chain connects TRBV2 to TRBJ2-6; the D is unclear. This CDR3 has 15 residues. In germline, CDR1 is SNHLY, CDR2 FYNNEI. Trimming left V 10 bases short and J 0 bases short, with 13 bases between.

The chain couples TRBV5-1 to TRBJ2-7, with D perhaps given as TRBD1 or TRBD2 (5 bases each). This CDR3 is built from 14 residues. Trimming removed 4 bases at V and 2 bases at J, with 13 bases between. Per the germline V gene, CDR1 is SGHRS and CDR2 is YFSETQ. The CDR3 reads CASSASGPAYEQYF. The CDR3 bases are TGCGCCAGCAGCGCCTCGGGACCTGCCTACGAGCAGTACTTC.

The chain combines TRBV15 with TRBJ1-3; no clear D gene. Germline CDR1 and CDR2: LNHNV and YYDKDF (reference sequence). V dropped 5 bases and J dropped 1 base, with 6 bases sitting between them. The CDR3 is made up of 13 amino acids. This CDR3 reads CATSSISGNTIYF. The CDR3 DNA reads TGTGCCACCAGCTCAATATCTGGAAACACCATATATTTT. Together with reference TRBV15 and TRBJ1-3, the CDR3 gives the full variable domain: DAMVIQNPRYQVTQFGKPVTLSCSQTLNHNVMYWYQQKSSQAPKLLFHYYDKDFNNEADTPDNFQSRRPNTSFCFLDIRSPGLGDTAMYLCATSSISGNTIYFGEGSWLTVV.

The chain is built from TRBV6-5 and TRBJ1-1, with D unresolved. This CDR3 spans 15 amino acids. The germline CDR1 and CDR2 sequences are MNHEY and SVGAGI. V was clipped by 0 bases and J by 1 base, with 9 bases between them. Here the CDR3 DNA reads TGTGCCAGCAGTTACTCGGGCAGACAGAACACTGAAGCTTTCTTT. It codes for CASSYSGRQNTEAFF.

This sequence joins TRBV2 and TRBJ1-2, with TRBD1 as a possible D gene (6 bases). Germline CDR1 and CDR2: SNHLY and FYNNEI. V lost 7 bases and J 0 bases, leaving 15 bases between the germline ends. This CDR3 contains 15 residues. Written as DNA, the CDR3 is TGTGCCAGCATCCTCGGGACAACGGCTAACTATGGCTACACCTTC. It specifies CASILGTTANYGYTF.

The V and J genes are TRBV6-2 or TRBV6-3 and TRBJ2-2; D is ambiguous. Trimming pared 2 bases from V and 1 base from J, leaving 8 bases between. The CDR3 runs to 15 residues. Per germline, CDR1 MNHEY and CDR2 SVGEGT. The CDR3 region is CASSYRAGNTGELFF. For the CDR3, the DNA is TGTGCCAGCAGTTACAGGGCCGGGAACACCGGGGAGCTGTTTTTT.

This sequence joins TRBV5-4 and TRBJ1-4; D gene unclear. This CDR3 has 14 amino acids. Trimming cost V 4 bases and J 8 bases, with 15 bases left between them. Germline assignment: CDR1 SGHNT and CDR2 YYREEE (reference sequence). The CDR3 loop reads CASSPGSVGEKLFF. In DNA form, the CDR3 reads TGTGCCAGCAGCCCGGGGTCGGTTGGAGAAAAACTGTTTTTT.

The chain carries TRBV24-1 and TRBJ2-2; D may match TRBD1 or TRBD2 (5 bases each). The CDR3 spans 16 residues. The germline V and J ends were trimmed by 1 base and 4 bases, with 12 bases remaining between them. Germline V gene sequence: CDR1 KGHDR, CDR2 SFDVKD. CDR3 sequence: CATSDLEGSGTGELFF. The CDR3 nucleotides are TGTGCCACCAGTGATTTAGAGGGGAGCGGCACCGGGGAGCTGTTTTTT.

This chain connects TRBV5-1 to TRBJ2-5; TRBD1 is a possible D gene (6 bases). V was trimmed by 2 bases and J by 2 bases, leaving 10 bases between them. Germline-derived CDR1 and CDR2 are SGHRS and YFSETQ. CDR3 size: 14 residues. Here the CDR3 DNA reads TGCGCCAGCAGCTTTGGACAGATTCAAGAGACCCAGTACTTC. Protein sequence: CASSFGQIQETQYF.

The gene calls are TRBV27 and TRBJ2-7, with D unresolved. Germline assignment: CDR1 MNHEY and CDR2 SMNVEV (reference sequence). CDR3 length: 11 residues. V lost 6 bases, J lost 2 bases, and 5 bases lay in between. DNA of the CDR3: TGTGCCAGCAGGTCGACCTACGAGCAGTACTTC. Protein sequence: CASRSTYEQYF.

The chain carries TRBV19 and TRBJ1-2; no definite D call. V lost 10 bases, J lost 1 base, and 10 bases lay in between. This CDR3 spans 12 amino acids. Germline assignment: CDR1 LNHDA and CDR2 SQIVND (reference sequence). The CDR3: CATRPSNYGYTF. The CDR3 nucleotides read TGTGCCACCCGACCGAGTAACTATGGCTACACCTTC. Full variable domain (missing parts from reference TRBV19 and TRBJ1-2): DGGITQSPKYLFRKEGQNVTLSCEQNLNHDAMYWYRQDPGQGLRLIYYSQIVNDFQKGDIAEGYSVSREKKESFPLTVTSAQKNPTAFYLCATRPSNYGYTFGSGTRLTVV.

The chain couples TRBV19 to TRBJ2-3, with 10 bases fitting TRBD2. Per the germline V gene, CDR1 is LNHDA and CDR2 is SQIVND (reference sequence). The length of the CDR3 is 14 residues. Unmatched junction bases numbered 10, after V lost 7 bases and J lost 9 bases. The CDR3 DNA reads TGTGCCAGTAATCCGGGACTAGCGATTCAGACGCAGTATTTT. This encodes CASNPGLAIQTQYF.